This T cell receptor (beta chain) was sequenced for a study of CD8+ T cells in alopecia areata. Study conclusions and caveats: There were many expanded lesional clones persisting in scalp and blood during tofacitinib.

Germline lookup yields CDR1 LNHNV and CDR2 YYDKDF (reference sequence). This CDR3 is 17 amino acids long. The V segment lost 5 bases and the J segment 1 base; nucleotides outside the gene matches: 9. The treatment denotes: oral pan-JAK inhibitor, 5-10 mg twice daily. Researchers picked out CD4+ and CD8+ T cells from PBMCs by sorting. RNA extraction and reverse transcription yielded cDNA as sequencing template. The repertoire was sequenced with immunoSEQ multiplex PCR; TCRdb's copy has only in-frame clones and lacks some. Of 180,000 or so clones in the sample, approximately 49% were seen once. A remark on this clone: Its antigen is as yet unknown.

This receptor was taken from a human donor with alopecia areata. V usage is TRBV15 and J usage is TRBJ2-3, with 10 positions matching TRBD2. The specimen comprised CD8+ T cells sorted from blood, sampled around week 54, from a patient treated with tofacitinib. As DNA, the CDR3 is TGTGCCACCAGCCAGCCCAGCGGGGGGGAGGGCACAGATACGCAGTATTTT. Amino acids: CATSQPSGGEGTDTQYF.